This is a list of T cell receptor beta chains from one sample in a study of blood T cells in healthy people across ages. TCRdb re-called the 5' RACE reads with MiXCR, one entry per CDR3 protein. Of fewer than 1,200,000 distinct CDR3 sequences in the sample, 25% were seen once. A further study also used this sample, focusing on T cells of mothers and their children.

The specimen sequenced was blood. These receptors all come from a girl aged 2 to 10 in good health. Both conserved end residues are part of each CDR3. The D gene is left open where the match is weak. The size of a clone is reported for some rows only, either as once, few or many, or as a class for expanded clones.

j_call v_call d_call clone_size cdr3_aa cdr3_nt
TRBJ1-3 TRBV4-3 NA few CASSQGTLGNTIYF TGCGCCAGCAGCCAAGGGACATTGGGGAACACCATATATTTT
TRBJ2-5 TRBV11-2 NA NA CASSLKTQNRGGYF TGTGCCAGCAGCTTAAAGACCCAAAACAGGGGAGGGTACTTC
TRBJ2-5 TRBV4-1 TRBD2 few CASSQGPPLAGVQQQYF TGCGCCAGCAGCCAAGGTCCGCCACTAGCGGGAGTCCAACAGCAGTACTTC
TRBJ2-1 TRBV9 TRBD2 NA CASSRASGGGEQFF TGCGCCAGCAGCAGGGCTAGCGGGGGGGGTGAGCAGTTCTTC
TRBJ2-1 TRBV2 NA NA CASSGFTMDPTGNEQFF TGTGCCAGCAGTGGGTTTACTATGGACCCCACGGGCAATGAGCAGTTCTTC
TRBJ2-5 TRBV4-1 NA NA CASSQERGPGGETQYF TGCGCCAGCAGCCAAGAAAGGGGCCCCGGTGGGGAGACCCAGTACTTC
TRBJ2-1 TRBV10-3 NA few CAISAGSYNEQFF TGTGCCATCAGTGCGGGATCTTACAATGAGCAGTTCTTC
TRBJ1-6 TRBV6-1 NA NA CASSRQDGDYNSPLHF TGTGCCAGCAGTCGCCAGGACGGAGACTATAATTCACCCCTCCACTTT
TRBJ2-7 TRBV11-2 NA NA CASSQTGNSYEQYF TGTGCCAGCAGCCAAACCGGGAACTCCTACGAGCAGTACTTC
TRBJ2-7 TRBV7-9 TRBD1 many CASSPGTGKAYEQYF TGTGCCAGCAGCCCCGGGACAGGGAAAGCCTACGAGCAGTACTTC
TRBJ2-5 TRBV29-1 NA few CSGIGWAETQYF TGCAGCGGGATTGGGTGGGCAGAGACCCAGTACTTC
TRBJ1-1 TRBV7-8 NA NA CASSLVTGMNTEAFF TGTGCCAGCAGCTTAGTCACAGGAATGAACACTGAAGCTTTCTTT
TRBJ2-5 TRBV24-1 NA few CATSDSAGLPWETQYF TGTGCCACCAGTGATTCCGCGGGCCTTCCCTGGGAGACCCAGTACTTC
TRBJ2-5 TRBV12-3/TRBV12-4 NA many CASSLEGSQYF TGTGCCAGCAGTTTGGAGGGGAGCCAGTACTTC
TRBJ2-5 TRBV4-2 TRBD1 few CASSPRTGPTLSQETQYF TGTGCCAGCAGCCCAAGGACAGGGCCTACCTTATCCCAAGAGACCCAGTACTTC
TRBJ2-7 TRBV29-1 NA NA CSVAEGGYEQYF TGCAGCGTTGCGGAGGGCGGTTACGAGCAGTACTTC
TRBJ2-2 TRBV9 NA few CASSVGSGATGELFF TGTGCCAGCAGCGTAGGTTCAGGGGCCACCGGGGAGCTGTTTTTT
TRBJ2-4 TRBV20-1 NA few CSARDTVAKNIQYF TGCAGTGCTAGAGATACAGTAGCCAAAAACATTCAGTACTTC
TRBJ2-7 TRBV4-1 NA few CASSPLFRTDSYEQYF TGCGCCAGCAGCCCCCTCTTTAGGACTGACTCCTACGAGCAGTACTTC
TRBJ2-7 TRBV29-1 NA NA CSVAGFSEGTHSYEQYF TGCAGCGTTGCTGGGTTCTCGGAGGGGACCCACTCCTACGAGCAGTACTTC
TRBJ2-1 TRBV4-1 NA few CASSQESSNHNEQFF TGCGCCAGCAGCCAAGAATCTAGTAACCACAATGAGCAGTTCTTC
TRBJ1-1 TRBV24-1 NA NA CATSDRKGGSTEAFF TGTGCCACCAGTGATCGGAAGGGGGGGAGTACTGAAGCTTTCTTT
TRBJ2-3 TRBV20-1 NA NA CSAEGATSGTDTQYF TGCAGTGCAGAGGGGGCGACTAGCGGCACAGATACGCAGTATTTT
TRBJ2-6 TRBV15 TRBD1 NA CATSSTRDSPGANVLTF TGTGCCACCAGCAGTACCAGGGACAGCCCTGGGGCCAACGTCCTGACTTTC
TRBJ2-7 TRBV20-1 TRBD1 few CSASQGTEVREQYF TGCAGTGCTTCACAGGGGACAGAGGTTAGAGAGCAGTACTTC
TRBJ2-1 TRBV28 TRBD2 NA CASSPIWTSWHNEQFF TGTGCCAGCAGCCCAATATGGACTAGCTGGCACAATGAGCAGTTCTTC
TRBJ2-1 TRBV29-1 TRBD2 NA CSVSLAGPYNEQFF TGCAGCGTTTCCCTAGCGGGTCCATACAATGAGCAGTTCTTC
TRBJ2-2 TRBV9 NA NA CAGSVVNTGELFF TGTGCCGGCAGCGTCGTGAACACCGGGGAGCTGTTTTTT
TRBJ2-6 TRBV18 NA NA CASSPTEAGANVLTF TGTGCCAGCTCACCAACAGAGGCTGGGGCCAACGTCCTGACTTTC
TRBJ1-4 TRBV7-9 NA NA CASSGLTATNEKLFF TGTGCCAGCAGCGGGTTGACTGCAACTAATGAAAAACTGTTTTTT
TRBJ1-2 TRBV2 NA NA CATTGQTSPPSNYGYTF TGTGCCACTACAGGACAGACGAGCCCCCCATCCAACTATGGCTACACCTTC
TRBJ1-4 TRBV6-6 NA NA CASINGGNEKLFF TGTGCCAGCATCAACGGGGGTAATGAAAAACTGTTTTTT
TRBJ2-7 TRBV7-6 NA few CASSSSRGLLPYEQYF TGTGCCAGCAGCTCCTCAAGGGGACTTTTGCCCTACGAGCAGTACTTC
TRBJ2-1 TRBV20-1 TRBD2 few CSATPRLAPTGEQFF TGCAGTGCCACCCCTAGACTAGCCCCCACGGGTGAGCAGTTCTTC
TRBJ2-1 TRBV24-1 TRBD2 few CATSDTLRTSGHNEQFF TGTGCCACCAGTGATACCTTGCGGACTAGCGGTCACAATGAGCAGTTCTTC
TRBJ2-5 TRBV29-1 NA NA CSVGLTSSGETQYF TGCAGCGTAGGACTAACTAGTTCCGGAGAGACCCAGTACTTC
TRBJ1-1 TRBV3-1 NA few CASSLMDSRYTEAFF TGTGCCAGCAGCCTTATGGACTCTCGTTACACTGAAGCTTTCTTT
TRBJ1-6 TRBV6-5 NA NA CASSFLYDRLSYNSPLHF TGTGCCAGCAGTTTTCTATACGACAGGTTGTCCTATAATTCACCCCTCCACTTT
TRBJ2-5 TRBV10-3 TRBD2 NA CASTPPRGQYF TGTGCCTCCACCCCCCCGCGGGGGCAGTACTTC
TRBJ2-5 TRBV20-1 NA few CSAPLGGARETQYF TGCAGTGCCCCGTTGGGGGGGGCGCGGGAGACCCAGTACTTC
TRBJ2-3 TRBV12-3/TRBV12-4 NA few CASSRWDTQYF TGTGCCAGCAGTAGATGGGATACGCAGTATTTT
TRBJ1-2 TRBV3-1 NA many CASSQDGYGYTF TGTGCCAGCAGCCAAGACGGGTATGGCTACACCTTC
TRBJ2-5 TRBV5-5 NA few CASSPDIQETQYF TGTGCCAGCAGCCCGGACATACAAGAGACCCAGTACTTC
TRBJ2-3 TRBV20-1 NA NA CSASSRAADTQYF TGCAGTGCTAGTTCGAGGGCCGCAGATACGCAGTATTTT
TRBJ2-4 TRBV7-3 NA few CASSPAGGENIQYF TGTGCCAGCAGCCCCGCAGGAGGGGAAAACATTCAGTACTTC
TRBJ1-1 TRBV4-1 NA NA CASSQVLGPPKGAFF TGCGCCAGCAGCCAGGTCTTGGGACCTCCAAAGGGGGCTTTCTTT
TRBJ1-5 TRBV28 NA NA CASSLGYGSNQPQHF TGTGCCAGCAGTTTGGGATACGGCAGCAATCAGCCCCAGCATTTT
TRBJ2-1 TRBV19 TRBD1 NA CASSWKDRGYNEQFF TGTGCCAGTAGTTGGAAGGACAGGGGCTACAATGAGCAGTTCTTC
TRBJ1-1 TRBV29-1 TRBD1 few CSAGTGTGTEAFF TGCAGCGCTGGGACAGGGACTGGCACTGAAGCTTTCTTT
TRBJ2-1 TRBV29-1 TRBD1 few CSVDRDRGRTTYNEQFF TGCAGCGTCGACCGGGACAGGGGAAGAACTACCTACAATGAGCAGTTCTTC
TRBJ2-1 TRBV15 TRBD2 few CATSRDLAGTNNEQFF TGTGCCACCAGCAGAGATCTAGCGGGGACCAACAATGAGCAGTTCTTC